These 23 T cell receptor beta chains were sequenced from one sample in a study of identical twins. TCRdb fed the 5' RACE reads into MiXCR, producing one record per CDR3 protein. In the table there are 200,000 to 250,000 distinct CDR3 sequences, around 7% of which are singletons. The same data also contributed to another study, on yellow fever vaccine responses in identical twins.

Sequenced sample: memory (CD45RO+) T cells sorted from blood. All receptors derive from a woman younger than 30 in good health.

This clonotype was seen ten or more times. The J gene is TRBJ1-1, the V gene TRBV29-1; D may be TRBD1 (6 bases). Trimming took 6 bases from V and 6 from J, leaving 14 bases between them. The CDR3 has 12 residues. Looked up from germline, CDR1 is SQVTM and CDR2 is ANQGSEA. The chain's CDR3 is CSVQTGFAEAFF. CDR3 in DNA: TGCAGCGTGCAAACAGGGTTCGCTGAAGCTTTCTTT.

This clonotype has a handful of counts. The chain carries TRBV3-1 and TRBJ1-1, with a possible D match to TRBD1 (6 bases). Germline V gene lookup returns CDR1 LGHDT and CDR2 YNNKEL (reference sequence). This CDR3 region has 17 residues. V was clipped by 0 bases and J by 4 bases, with 18 bases between them. The CDR3 sequence is CASSQEFQQGGRTEAFF. CDR3 nucleotides: TGTGCCAGCAGCCAAGAATTTCAACAGGGCGGACGCACTGAAGCTTTCTTT.

V usage is TRBV7-9 and J usage is TRBJ2-1; D gene unclear. Germline values: CDR1 SEHNR, CDR2 FQNEAQ (reference sequence). Trimming shortened V by 1 base and J by 0 bases, and 7 bases separated the two germline ends. This CDR3 is 15 amino acids long. DNA of the CDR3: TGTGCCAGCAGCTTAGGGTCGGGCTCCTACAATGAGCAGTTCTTC. Translating gives CASSLGSGSYNEQFF.

There are a few counts of this clonotype. The chain carries TRBV5-1 and TRBJ2-3; 7 nucleotides agree with TRBD2. The CDR3 runs 14 residues. Germline V gives CDR1 SGHRS, CDR2 YFSETQ. Trimming removed 4 bases from V and 6 bases from J; junction bases left unmatched: 8. The CDR3 is CASSVGRTGDTQYF. As DNA, the CDR3 is TGCGCCAGCAGCGTCGGGAGGACCGGGGATACGCAGTATTTT.

In its sample, this clonotype was seen a few times. The chain has TRBV28 and TRBJ2-1, with D perhaps assigned TRBD1 or TRBD2 (6 bases each). The V and J ends lost 4 bases and 2 bases respectively, with 12 bases between them. CDR3 length: 15 residues. The germline V gene has CDR1 MDHEN and CDR2 SYDVKM. CDR3 DNA sequence: TGTGCCAGCAGTTATGGGGGGCTAACCTACAATGAGCAGTTCTTC. It codes for CASSYGGLTYNEQFF.

At least ten counts were recorded for this clonotype. J is TRBJ2-7 and V is TRBV12-3 or TRBV12-4; 12 bases line up with TRBD2. The CDR3 runs to 15 residues. V shed 6 bases, J shed 2 bases, and the junction held 5 bases outside the gene matches. The CDR3 nucleotides read TGTGCCAGCAGCACCGGACTAGCGGGGACCTACGAGCAGTACTTC. Protein product: CASSTGLAGTYEQYF.

This clonotype was seen a few times. This chain connects TRBV3-1 to TRBJ2-2, with 13 nucleotides matching TRBD2. Per the germline V gene, CDR1 is LGHDT and CDR2 is YNNKEL (reference sequence). V trimming: 4 bases; J trimming: 4 bases; junction bases outside the gene matches: 9. The CDR3 totals 18 residues. This CDR3 reads CASSRWTSGSTSTGELFF. The CDR3 DNA sequence: TGTGCCAGCAGCCGTTGGACTAGCGGGAGTACAAGCACCGGGGAGCTGTTTTTT.

The rearrangement joins TRBV12-3 or TRBV12-4 to TRBJ1-2, with D hard to call. CDR3 length: 12 amino acids. V lost 7 bases, J lost 7 bases, and 13 bases lay in between. As DNA, the CDR3 is TGTGCCAGCACCATGACAACGGGTGGCTACACCTTC. This gives the protein CASTMTTGGYTF.

This chain joins TRBV27 and TRBJ1-2, with D hard to call. The V gene's germline CDR1 is MNHEY and CDR2 SMNVEV (reference sequence). The length of the CDR3 is 13 residues. V lost 4 bases to trimming and J lost 13 bases, with 19 bases between them. The CDR3 sequence is CASSSQPGLGCTF. The CDR3 nucleotides read TGTGCCAGCAGTTCGCAACCGGGCCTTGGGTGCACCTTC.

This clonotype was counted at least ten times. The CDR3 DNA is TGTGCCAGCAGCCAGGGACTTTTCGGGGAGCAGTACGTC. Encoded protein: CASSQGLFGEQYV. The chain recombines TRBV3-1 with TRBJ2-7; a possible D gene is TRBD2 (6 bases). The CDR3 length is 13 residues. Germline lookup yields CDR1 LGHDT and CDR2 YNNKEL (reference sequence). V lost 3 bases, J lost 7 bases, and 13 bases lay in between.

At least ten counts were recorded for this clonotype. The gene calls are TRBV12-3 or TRBV12-4 and TRBJ2-3, with TRBD2 identical over 7 bases. V shed 6 bases and J 4 bases; nucleotides not matched to a gene: 10. The CDR3 runs to 15 residues. The CDR3 sequence: CASSPTSVRADTQYF. The CDR3, as DNA: TGTGCCAGCAGCCCCACTAGCGTTAGGGCAGATACGCAGTATTTT.

The chain joins TRBV7-9 to TRBJ2-2; no definite D call. The CDR3 has 13 residues. V dropped 2 bases and J dropped 8 bases, with 9 bases sitting between them. Germline V gene lookup returns CDR1 SEHNR and CDR2 FQNEAQ (reference sequence). The CDR3 reads CASSLTYPGELFF. The CDR3 DNA reads TGTGCCAGCAGCTTAACATATCCTGGGGAGCTGTTTTTT. Together with reference TRBV7-9 and TRBJ2-2, the CDR3 gives the full variable domain: DTGVSQNPRHKITKRGQNVTFRCDPISEHNRLYWYRQTLGQGPEFLTYFQNEAQLEKSRLLSDRFSAERPKGSFSTLEIQRTEQGDSAMYLCASSLTYPGELFFGEGSRLTVL.

This clonotype has at least ten counts. This rearrangement joins TRBV7-2 to TRBJ1-1; weak D call: TRBD1 (6 bases). Germline CDR1 reads SGHTA; CDR2 reads FQGNSA. With 2 bases removed from V and 5 bases from J, the gap between germline ends came to 15 bases. There are 15 residues in the CDR3. Here the CDR3 reads CASSLKPQGGTEAFF. CDR3 DNA sequence: TGTGCCAGCAGCTTAAAACCCCAAGGGGGAACTGAAGCTTTCTTT.

V and J are TRBV12-5 and TRBJ2-2, with 10 nucleotides matching TRBD2. This CDR3 contains 18 residues. Germline assignment: CDR1 LGHNT and CDR2 FRNRAP. The CDR3 region has the DNA TGTGCCTGCTGTTTGAGTCTAGCGGGAGATCCGTACACCGGGGAGCTGTTTTTT. Translated, it gives CACCLSLAGDPYTGELFF.

Many counts were recorded for this clonotype. The V and J genes are TRBV5-1 and TRBJ2-3, with 11 nucleotides matching TRBD2. Germline CDR1 is SGHRS and CDR2 is YFSETQ. The trim removed 2 bases at V and 4 bases at J, leaving 6 bases unmatched. The CDR3 has 16 amino acids. CDR3 protein: CASSLLAGEVADTQYF. As DNA, the CDR3 is TGCGCCAGCAGCTTACTAGCGGGGGAGGTGGCAGATACGCAGTATTTT.

This clonotype was recorded only once. This sequence joins TRBV28 and TRBJ2-2, with D possibly TRBD2 on 5 matching bases. V lost 6 bases, J lost 6 bases, and 20 bases lay in between. CDR1 and CDR2 (germline): MDHEN, SYDVKM. This CDR3 contains 16 residues. The CDR3 sequence: CASRPALRESAGELFF. The CDR3 region has the DNA TGTGCCAGCAGACCCGCCTTAAGGGAGTCGGCCGGGGAGCTGTTTTTT. Drawing the rest from reference TRBV28 and TRBJ2-2, the complete variable domain is DVKVTQSSRYLVKRTGEKVFLECVQDMDHENMFWYRQDPGLGLRLIYFSYDVKMKEKGDIPEGYSVSREKKERFSLILESASTNQTSMYLCASRPALRESAGELFFGEGSRLTVL.

This clonotype was seen more than once but under ten times. The chain couples TRBV5-6 to TRBJ2-3; D possibly corresponds to TRBD2 (5 bases). Germline values: CDR1 SGHDT, CDR2 YYEEEE. CDR3 size: 15 residues. Trimming pared 7 bases from V and 8 bases from J, leaving 23 bases between. The CDR3 spells CASADERRAVGTQYF. The CDR3 region has the DNA TGTGCCAGCGCCGACGAGCGGCGGGCGGTTGGTACGCAGTATTTT.

This clonotype was seen ten or more times. The CDR3 loop is CASSAPPGGGYNEQFF. CDR3 nucleotide sequence: TGTGCCAGCAGCGCACCCCCGGGAGGGGGTTACAATGAGCAGTTCTTC. The chain couples TRBV7-9 to TRBJ2-1, with 8 positions matching TRBD2. The germline V gene encodes CDR1 SEHNR and CDR2 FQNEAQ (reference sequence). This CDR3 spans 16 amino acids. V lost 5 bases, J lost 4 bases, and 10 bases stayed unmatched.

This clonotype was counted a few times. The rearrangement joins TRBV14 to TRBJ2-7; D is possibly TRBD2 (6 bases). CDR3 size: 13 residues. Trimming removed 1 base from V and 11 bases from J, with 15 bases in between. Germline CDR1 reads SGHDN; CDR2 reads FVKESK. In DNA, the CDR3 is TGTGCCAGCAGCCAAGGCCAAACGACTAGGGAGTACTTC. Residues: CASSQGQTTREYF. The variable domain in full, with the rest retrieved from reference TRBV14 and TRBJ2-7, is EAGVTQFPSHSVIEKGQTVTLRCDPISGHDNLYWYRRVMGKEIKFLLHFVKESKQDESGMPNNRFLAERTGGTYSTLKVQPAELEDSGVYFCASSQGQTTREYFGPGTRLTVT.

Only a few counts were recorded for this clonotype. The V and J genes are TRBV4-1 and TRBJ2-2; no definite D call. Germline-derived CDR1 and CDR2 are MGHRA and YSYEKL. The CDR3 extends over 19 amino acids. Trimming left V 2 bases short and J 2 bases short, with 21 bases between. CDR3 nucleotides: TGCGCCAGCAGCCAACGCATAGCTCCGCGACTTGGAAACACCGGGGAGCTGTTTTTT. It specifies CASSQRIAPRLGNTGELFF.

This clonotype has ten or more counts. The CDR3 reads CASSLGGTGGGEAFF. The CDR3 DNA sequence: TGCGCCAGCAGCTTAGGAGGGACAGGGGGCGGTGAAGCTTTCTTT. This sequence joins TRBV5-1 and TRBJ1-1, with TRBD1 matching 12 bases. The germline CDR1 and CDR2 sequences are SGHRS and YFSETQ. This CDR3 comprises 15 residues. The V segment lost 2 bases and the J segment 7 bases; nucleotides outside the gene matches: 6.

The sample holds many counts of this clonotype. V usage is TRBV7-6 and J usage is TRBJ2-7; D might be TRBD1 (6 bases). This CDR3 is built from 12 residues. Germline CDR1 is SGHVS and CDR2 is FNYEAQ. Between the trimmed V and J ends, which lost 2 bases and 5 bases, there was a span of 7 bases. CDR3 residues: CASSLTGNEQYF. CDR3 coding DNA: TGTGCCAGCAGCTTAACAGGGAACGAGCAGTACTTC.

The table lists this clonotype with many counts. The chain is built from TRBV11-2 and TRBJ2-2; 10 positions agree with TRBD2. The CDR3 is made up of 16 amino acids. The ends lost 1 base at V and 7 bases at J; junction bases unmatched: 6. The germline CDR1 and CDR2 sequences are SGHAT and FQNNGV. The CDR3 nucleotides are TGTGCCAGCAGCTTAGCTAGCGGGAGATATGACGGGGAGCTGTTTTTT. Translated: CASSLASGRYDGELFF.